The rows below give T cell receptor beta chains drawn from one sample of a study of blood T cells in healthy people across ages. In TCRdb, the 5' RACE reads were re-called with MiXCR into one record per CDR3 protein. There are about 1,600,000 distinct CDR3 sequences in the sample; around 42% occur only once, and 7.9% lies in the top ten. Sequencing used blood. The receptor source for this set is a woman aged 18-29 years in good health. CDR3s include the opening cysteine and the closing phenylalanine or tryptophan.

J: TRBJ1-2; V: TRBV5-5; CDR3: CASSRRETGTVYGYTF
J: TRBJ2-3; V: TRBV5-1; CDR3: CASSLFSSGVSTDTQYF
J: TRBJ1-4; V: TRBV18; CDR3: CASSPPGKPNEKLFF
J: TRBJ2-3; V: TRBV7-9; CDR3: CASSLEGLSTDTQYF
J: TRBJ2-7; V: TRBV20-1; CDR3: CSARSGYSYEQYF
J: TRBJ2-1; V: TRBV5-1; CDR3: CASSLVGPYNKQFF
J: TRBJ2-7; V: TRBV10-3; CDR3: CAFMGLSYEQYF
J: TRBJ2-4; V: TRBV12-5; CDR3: CASGIAPTGGKAKNIQYF
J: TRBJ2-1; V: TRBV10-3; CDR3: CAIRDPGQSNEQFF
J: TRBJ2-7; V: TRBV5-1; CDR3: CASSPGERIPYEQYF
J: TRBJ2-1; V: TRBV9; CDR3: CASSVASGGDEQFF
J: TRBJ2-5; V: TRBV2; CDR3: CASTLEGGAETQYF
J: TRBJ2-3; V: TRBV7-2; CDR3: CASSGRVLSTDTQSF
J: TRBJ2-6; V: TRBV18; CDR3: CASSLGQGTGANVLTF
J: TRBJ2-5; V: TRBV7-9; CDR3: CASSFGQGSVIKETQYF
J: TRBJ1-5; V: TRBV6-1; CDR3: CASSDSTGPHQPQHF
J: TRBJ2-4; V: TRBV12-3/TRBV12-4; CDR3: CASSFQGENIQYF
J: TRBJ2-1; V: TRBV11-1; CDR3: CASSFSASSYNEQFF
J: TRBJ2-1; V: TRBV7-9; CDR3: CASSLTARNNEQFF
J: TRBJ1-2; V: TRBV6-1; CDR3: CASSELGTGYTF
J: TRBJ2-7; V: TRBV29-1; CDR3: CSVELEGGANCEQYF
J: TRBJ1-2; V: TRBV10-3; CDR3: CAISVDLDGYTF
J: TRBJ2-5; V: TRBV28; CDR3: CASRGTWEMKTQYF
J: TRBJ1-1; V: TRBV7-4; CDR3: CASSPPQQMTEAFF
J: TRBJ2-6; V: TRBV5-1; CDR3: CASSLAPTAGGFQSANVLTF
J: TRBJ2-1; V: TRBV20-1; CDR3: CSAHPRTSGGEQFF
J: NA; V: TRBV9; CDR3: CASSANIGTGGTYEQYF
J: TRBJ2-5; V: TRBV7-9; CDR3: CASSTRQGAGETQYF